These 26 T cell receptor beta chains share one sample of origin, sequenced in a study of shared clonotypes between healthy human individuals. The assay was immunoSEQ multiplex PCR, and TCRdb's table has in-frame clones only and misses some. The sample has some 2.1 million clones; around 95% are singletons. What was sequenced was naive CD4+ T cells sorted from blood. Documented subset: CD45RA+ positively selected. These receptors were taken from a man younger than 30 in good health.

This chain links TRBV6-6 with TRBJ2-5; possible D gene TRBD2, 6 bases. CDR1 and CDR2 from the germline V gene are MNHNY and SVGAGI (reference sequence). CDR3 size: 14 residues. Trimming cost V 2 bases and J 5 bases, with 12 bases left between them. The CDR3 spells CASSYGGRSETQYF. CDR3 DNA: TGTGCCAGCAGTTACGGGGGGAGGTCGGAGACCCAGTACTTC.

The J gene is TRBJ1-1, the V gene TRBV5-1; D unclear. CDR1 and CDR2 (germline): SGHRS, YFSETQ. Trimming took 5 bases from V and 5 from J, leaving 7 bases between them. The CDR3 runs 11 residues. CDR3 nucleotides: TGCGCCAGCAGGGGAGAAACTGAAGCTTTCTTT. This translates into CASRGETEAFF.

CDR3 region: CASSPYTYNEQFF. The CDR3 DNA is TGTGCCAGCAGCCCATACACCTACAATGAGCAGTTCTTC. The rearrangement uses TRBV9 and TRBJ2-1; D unclear. Germline loops: CDR1 SGDLS, CDR2 YYNGEE. The CDR3 is 13 residues long. Trimming took off 4 bases at V and 2 bases at J, with 7 bases between the two ends.

The rearrangement uses TRBV30 and TRBJ1-1, with D unresolved. In germline, CDR1 is GTSNPN, CDR2 SVGIG (reference sequence). The CDR3 consists of 12 residues. V was cut by 1 base and J by 7 bases, with 10 bases left in between. As DNA, the CDR3 is TGTGCCTGGAGTGCGGGCGCCCATGAAGCTTTCTTT. Encoded protein: CAWSAGAHEAFF.

Notes on this clone: A much larger clone is a single base away; this may be a read error. The sample contains more than one DNA sequence encoding this CDR3. This rearrangement joins TRBV15 to TRBJ1-1; D is unresolved. This CDR3 contains 13 residues. CDR1 and CDR2 (germline): LNHNV, YYDKDF (reference sequence). The CDR3 DNA is TGTGCCACCAGTAGCAGAAACACGGCTGAAGCCTTCTTT. Amino acids: CATSSRNTAEAFF.

As DNA, the CDR3 is TGTGCCAGCAGCTTCGGACGGACCCGACCAACCTACGAGCAGTACTTC. It yields the protein CASSFGRTRPTYEQYF. This chain uses TRBV5-8 with TRBJ2-7; D ambiguous. Germline-derived CDR1 and CDR2 are SGHTS and YDEGEE. V lost 2 bases to trimming and J lost 2 bases, with 17 bases between them. The CDR3 contains 16 residues.

The rearrangement links TRBV10-3 to TRBJ2-3; 8 bases align to TRBD2. Germline lookup yields CDR1 ENHRY and CDR2 SYGVKD. CDR3 size: 17 residues. The V and J ends lost 4 bases and 2 bases, in that order; junction bases with no gene match: 11. The DNA of the CDR3 is TGTGCCATCAGTGCGGGGGGAACTAGCGGTTTCACAGATACGCAGTATTTT. This codes for CAISAGGTSGFTDTQYF.

V is TRBV30 and J is TRBJ1-1, with TRBD1 as a possible D gene (5 bases). Germline assignment: CDR1 GTSNPN and CDR2 SVGIG (reference sequence). Trimming cost V 2 bases and J 0 bases, with 10 bases left between them. The CDR3 consists of 14 residues. CDR3 sequence reads: CAWSRTMMNTEAFF. For the CDR3, the DNA is TGTGCCTGGAGTCGGACAATGATGAACACTGAAGCTTTCTTT.

The V and J genes are TRBV6-1 and TRBJ2-3, with TRBD2 matching 10 bases. V lost 4 bases and J lost 0; bases outside the gene matches: 4. Germline V lookup: CDR1 MNHNS, CDR2 SASEGT. The CDR3 is 16 residues long. Here the CDR3 reads CASSGLAGVSTDTQYF. For the CDR3, the DNA is TGTGCCAGCAGTGGCCTAGCGGGGGTGAGCACAGATACGCAGTATTTT.

As for this clone: A read error may produce the germline difference seen at one junction end. The chain uses TRBV7-7 and TRBJ2-3, with D perhaps TRBD2 (5 bases). CDR1 is SSHAT and CDR2 is FNYEAQ in the germline V gene (reference sequence). CDR3 length: 15 residues. The CDR3 reads CASSFSGLNTDTQYF. As DNA, the CDR3 is TGTGCTAGCAGCTTCTCGGGGTTAAACACAGATACGCAGTATTTT.

This chain links TRBV7-6 with TRBJ2-1, with TRBD2 matching 9 bases. This CDR3 is 15 amino acids long. V shed 5 bases and J 6 bases; nucleotides not matched to a gene: 8. CDR1 and CDR2 (germline): SGHVS, FNYEAQ. CDR3 amino acids: CASSALAGATNEQFF. Written as DNA, the CDR3 is TGTGCCAGCAGCGCACTAGCGGGTGCCACCAATGAGCAGTTCTTC.

The J gene is TRBJ1-5, the V gene TRBV15; tentative D call: TRBD1 (6 bases). V lost 0 bases to trimming and J lost 3 bases, with 15 bases between them. The CDR3 runs 17 residues. Germline CDR1 is LNHNV and CDR2 is YYDKDF (reference sequence). CDR3 nucleotide sequence: TGTGCCACCAGCAGAGATTATGGCCAGGGGAACAATCAGCCCCAGCATTTT. Translation: CATSRDYGQGNNQPQHF.

This sequence joins TRBV20-1 and TRBJ2-7; D is undetermined. Germline assignment: CDR1 DFQATT and CDR2 SNEGSKA (reference sequence). The V and J ends lost 7 bases and 3 bases respectively, with 10 bases between them. The CDR3 consists of 11 residues. CDR3 sequence (DNA): TGCAGTGTCTCACAAGGCTACGAGCAGTACTTC. The encoded protein is CSVSQGYEQYF.

The chain is built from TRBV29-1 and TRBJ2-1, with 8 positions matching TRBD1. V was clipped by 7 bases and J by 8 bases; unmatched bases: 10. This CDR3 has 13 residues. Germline CDR1 and CDR2: SQVTM and ANQGSEA. CDR3 amino acids: CSALGQGDHEQFF. In DNA form, the CDR3 reads TGCAGCGCTCTTGGACAGGGAGACCATGAGCAGTTCTTC.

This chain joins TRBV19 and TRBJ1-2; 8 bases fit TRBD1. Germline lookup yields CDR1 LNHDA and CDR2 SQIVND (reference sequence). The V segment lost 2 bases and the J segment 4 bases; nucleotides outside the gene matches: 3. The CDR3 is 14 amino acids. CDR3 region: CASSIQGAAYGYTF. In DNA, the CDR3 is TGTGCCAGTAGTATACAGGGGGCGGCCTATGGCTACACCTTC.

This CDR3 is CASGGTENSPLHF. The CDR3 coding sequence is TGTGCCAGCGGAGGGACAGAGAATTCACCCCTCCACTTT. The chain carries TRBV2 and TRBJ1-6; 7 nucleotides agree with TRBD1. V dropped 8 bases and J dropped 7; count of bases not matched to a gene: 5. Germline CDR1 SNHLY, CDR2 FYNNEI. CDR3 length equals 13 residues.

The J gene is TRBJ1-3, the V gene TRBV5-4, with TRBD1 matching over 8 bases. Losses at the gene ends were 3 bases for V and 0 bases for J; bases not matched to a gene: 2. The CDR3 covers 15 residues. Germline V lookup: CDR1 SGHNT, CDR2 YYREEE (reference sequence). This CDR3 reads CASSYTGGSGNTIYF. The CDR3 DNA sequence: TGTGCCAGCAGCTATACAGGGGGCTCTGGAAACACCATATATTTT. Looking up the rest from reference TRBV5-4 and TRBJ1-3 gives the full variable domain: ETGVTQSPTHLIKTRGQQVTLRCSSQSGHNTVSWYQQALGQGPQFIFQYYREEENGRGNFPPRFSGLQFPNYSSELNVNALELDDSALYLCASSYTGGSGNTIYFGEGSWLTVV.

J is TRBJ1-1 and V is TRBV2; 8 positions agree with TRBD1. The CDR3 length is 15 residues. CDR1 is SNHLY and CDR2 is FYNNEI in the germline V gene. With V trimmed by 6 bases and J by 1 base, 7 bases remained unmatched. The CDR3 sequence: CASRPTGGRNTEAFF. The DNA of the CDR3 is TGTGCCAGCAGACCAACAGGGGGGAGGAACACTGAAGCTTTCTTT.

The V gene is TRBV9, the J gene TRBJ1-1; D is uncertain. CDR1 and CDR2 (germline): SGDLS, YYNGEE. The CDR3 length is 14 residues. The V gene lost 4 bases and the J gene lost 3 bases, with 13 bases spanning the gap. CDR3 in DNA: TGTGCCAGCAGCAAAATTCCCCGGGACACTGAAGCTTTCTTT. Translation gives CASSKIPRDTEAFF.

The chain employs TRBV29-1 and TRBJ2-5, with TRBD2 matching 7 bases. The germline V gene encodes CDR1 SQVTM and CDR2 ANQGSEA. The CDR3 is 15 residues long. Trimming cost V 7 bases and J 1 base; bases outside gene matches: 12. For the CDR3, the DNA is TGCAGCGCCGCACCCCCCGGGAGGACCCAAGAGACCCAGTACTTC. This sequence encodes CSAAPPGRTQETQYF.

In this sample, this clone turned up once. CDR3 coding DNA: TGTGCCAGCAGCTTGACAGCACTGATAGATACGCAGTATTTT. Translation gives CASSLTALIDTQYF. The chain combines TRBV5-6 with TRBJ2-3; no clear D. From germline, CDR1 is SGHDT and CDR2 YYEEEE. Trimming shortened V by 1 base and J by 5 bases, and 11 bases separated the two germline ends. This CDR3 region has 14 residues. Together with reference TRBV5-6 and TRBJ2-3, the CDR3 gives the full variable domain: DAGVTQSPTHLIKTRGQQVTLRCSPKSGHDTVSWYQQALGQGPQFIFQYYEEEERQRGNFPDRFSGHQFPNYSSELNVNALLLGDSALYLCASSLTALIDTQYFGPGTRLTVL.

The chain joins TRBV27 to TRBJ2-3, with D possibly TRBD2 on 5 matching bases. The CDR3 spans 13 residues. V lost 10 bases and J lost 6, with 17 bases in between. Germline CDR1 is MNHEY and CDR2 is SMNVEV (reference sequence). The CDR3 loop reads CATHPPRRDTQYF. The CDR3 DNA follows: TGTGCCACCCATCCTCCTCGGAGGGATACGCAGTATTTT.

The chain couples TRBV6-5 to TRBJ2-2, with D uncertain. This CDR3 is built from 13 residues. The V and J ends lost 7 bases and 4 bases respectively, with 10 bases between them. From germline, CDR1 is MNHEY and CDR2 SVGAGI. The CDR3 loop reads CASTITPTGELFF. The CDR3 coding sequence is TGTGCCAGCACTATTACCCCCACCGGGGAGCTGTTTTTT.

This chain uses TRBV2 with TRBJ2-2; 7 bases line up with TRBD2. The CDR3 extends over 12 amino acids. Per germline, CDR1 SNHLY and CDR2 FYNNEI. Losses at the gene ends were 8 bases for V and 3 bases for J; bases not matched to a gene: 0. CDR3: CASGGDTGELFF. The CDR3 DNA sequence: TGTGCCAGCGGGGGGGACACCGGGGAGCTGTTTTTT.

CDR3 nucleotide sequence: TGTGCCAGTAGTATACAGGTAGTGGGATCACCCCTCCACTTT. It encodes CASSIQVVGSPLHF. The V gene is TRBV19, the J gene TRBJ1-6; D not certain. Germline lookup yields CDR1 LNHDA and CDR2 SQIVND (reference sequence). The ends were cut back, 2 bases at V and 10 bases at J, with 12 bases in the middle. CDR3 length: 14 residues.

Comments on this clone: One junction end does not reproduce the germline sequence, and a read error may be involved. The sample contains more than one DNA sequence encoding this CDR3. The chain uses TRBV28 and TRBJ1-5; unclear D gene. CDR1 MDHEN and CDR2 SYDVKM come from the germline V gene. The CDR3 has 12 residues. CDR3 amino acids: CASTPSLEPQHF. CDR3 nucleotide sequence: TGTGCTAGCACACCCTCATTAGAGCCCCAGCATTTT.